The rows below give T cell receptor beta chains drawn from one sample of a study of graft-versus-host responses after intestinal transplantation. Their cognate antigens are unknown. Sequencing was performed with immunoSEQ multiplex PCR; in TCRdb, only in-frame clones are kept and a portion is missing. This table holds some 120,000 clones, 90% found once. The sample was unstimulated CD4+ T cells sorted from spleen or lymph node cells, taken before intestinal transplant. The receptors come from a human donor who received an intestinal transplant. The CDR3 runs from the conserved cysteine through the conserved F or W. D genes are given only for firm matches. Expanded clones are given a class, and other clones once, few, many or no size at all.

J gene	V gene	D gene	clone size	CDR3 protein	CDR3 DNA
TRBJ2-1	TRBV7-9	TRBD2	.	CASSLFGASGGPGNEQFF	TGTGCCAGCAGCTTATTCGGGGCGAGCGGGGGGCCTGGAAATGAGCAGTTCTTC
TRBJ2-5	TRBV18	.	.	CASSPPGRLYQETQYF	TGTGCCAGCTCACCACCTGGGAGGTTGTACCAAGAGACCCAGTACTTC
TRBJ1-2	TRBV6-5	TRBD1	.	CASDRTGSGGYTF	TGTGCCAGCGACCGGACAGGGTCGGGCGGCTACACCTTC
TRBJ2-3	TRBV2	.	.	CASSVDRLDTQYF	TGTGCCAGCAGTGTGGACAGATTGGATACGCAGTATTTT
TRBJ1-1	TRBV5-4	TRBD1	.	CASSNRGNTEAFF	TGTGCCAGCAGCAACAGGGGAAACACTGAAGCTTTCTTT
TRBJ2-1	TRBV30	TRBD2	.	CAWTSGRLSYNEQFF	TGTGCCTGGACTAGCGGGAGGTTATCCTACAATGAGCAGTTCTTC
TRBJ2-1	TRBV11-3	TRBD1	.	CASSLEQGASHEQFF	TGTGCCAGCAGCTTAGAACAGGGGGCGAGTCATGAGCAGTTCTTC
TRBJ2-3	TRBV7-3	TRBD1	.	CASSLTGRQGWTDTQYF	TGTGCCAGCAGCTTAACTGGACGACAGGGGTGGACAGATACGCAGTATTTT
TRBJ1-2	TRBV5-1	.	.	CASSLAEPPYGYTF	TGCGCCAGCAGCTTGGCCGAGCCCCCCTATGGCTACACCTTC
TRBJ2-3	TRBV5-5	.	.	CASTLYGVLTDTQYF	TGTGCCAGCACCCTGTACGGGGTCTTGACAGATACGCAGTATTTT
TRBJ2-3	TRBV30	TRBD1	.	CAWSWNRGGTDTQYF	TGTGCCTGGAGTTGGAACAGGGGGGGCACAGATACGCAGTATTTT
TRBJ2-1	TRBV7-3	TRBD2	.	CAGSLRSGRANEQFF	TGTGCCGGCAGCTTACGGAGCGGGAGGGCCAATGAGCAGTTCTTC
TRBJ2-7	TRBV19	TRBD1	.	CASSVIGTAYEQYF	TGTGCCAGTAGCGTCATCGGGACAGCCTACGAGCAGTACTTC
TRBJ2-2	TRBV5-8	.	.	CASRNRWSGSNTGELFF	TGTGCCAGCAGGAACCGGTGGTCGGGATCGAACACCGGGGAGCTGTTTTTT
TRBJ2-1	TRBV6-1	TRBD2	.	CASSRLAGGHNEQFF	TGTGCCAGCAGTAGACTAGCGGGAGGGCATAATGAGCAGTTCTTC
TRBJ2-1	TRBV10-1	.	.	CASSESSSRSYNEQFF	TGCGCCAGCAGTGAGTCGTCTTCCCGCTCCTACAATGAGCAGTTCTTC
TRBJ2-1	TRBV28	TRBD2	.	CASVSGTRVFNEQFF	TGTGCCAGCGTCTCCGGGACTAGGGTTTTCAATGAGCAGTTCTTC
TRBJ1-2	TRBV27	TRBD1	.	CASSPDRAYGYTF	TGTGCCAGCAGTCCCGACAGGGCCTATGGCTACACCTTC
TRBJ2-3	TRBV12-5	TRBD2	once	CASGFGAGELTDTQYF	TGTGCTAGTGGTTTTGGGGCGGGGGAACTCACAGATACGCAGTATTTT
TRBJ1-4	TRBV5-4	TRBD1	.	CASSLRDRGSNEKLFF	TGTGCCAGCAGCTTGAGGGACAGGGGATCTAATGAAAAACTGTTTTTT
TRBJ1-1	TRBV6-5	.	.	CASSYSGIMNTEAFF	TGTGCCAGCAGTTACTCGGGCATCATGAACACTGAAGCTTTCTTT
TRBJ2-3	TRBV5-4	.	.	CASSTRSSQTDTQYF	TGTGCCAGCAGCACTAGATCCTCCCAGACAGATACGCAGTATTTT
TRBJ2-7	TRBV12-5	.	.	CARSRGRGGHEQYF	TGTGCTAGGTCCAGGGGTCGAGGGGGACACGAGCAGTACTTC
TRBJ2-7	TRBV28	.	.	CASRVSGSYEQYF	TGTGCCAGCAGGGTTAGCGGCTCCTACGAGCAGTACTTC
TRBJ2-1	TRBV2	.	once	CASMITQGGQFF	TGTGCCAGCATGATAACCCAGGGAGGGCAGTTCTTC
TRBJ2-2	TRBV28	.	.	CASGGTGELFF	TGTGCCAGTGGGGGGACCGGGGAGCTGTTTTTT
TRBJ1-2	TRBV6-5	.	few	CASSPYLFYGYTF	TGTGCCAGCAGTCCCTACTTGTTCTATGGCTACACCTTC
TRBJ1-2	TRBV30	TRBD1	.	CAWRPLAPGQGAYGYTF	TGTGCCTGGAGACCCCTGGCCCCCGGACAGGGGGCCTATGGCTACACCTTC
TRBJ2-1	TRBV11-2	TRBD2	.	CASSLGGGRSYNEQFF	TGTGCCAGCAGCTTAGGGGGCGGGAGGTCCTACAATGAGCAGTTCTTC
TRBJ2-1	TRBV9	.	.	CASSVAGGTQQFF	TGTGCCAGCAGCGTGGCAGGAGGGACCCAGCAGTTCTTC